These 8 T cell receptor beta chains came from one sample sequenced in a study of blood T cell repertoires in COVID-19. Clones were sequenced by immunoSEQ multiplex PCR, and TCRdb holds only the in-frame ones, with some missing. Of about 210,000 clones listed, roughly 90% are singletons. The sample comprised PBMCs or T cells enriched from blood (not recorded which). The receptors here all came from a young woman who had recovered from COVID-19.

The rearrangement links TRBV28 to TRBJ2-2; the D is unclear. V lost 5 bases to trimming and J lost 4 bases, with 11 bases between them. The CDR3 has 14 amino acids. Germline lookup yields CDR1 MDHEN and CDR2 SYDVKM. Here the CDR3 DNA reads TGTGCCAGCAGTCCCCCTTACAGCACCGGGGAGCTGTTTTTT. Translation: CASSPPYSTGELFF.

The genes are TRBV2 and TRBJ2-5; D is ambiguous. V lost 7 bases, J lost 4 bases, and 10 bases lay in between. In germline, CDR1 is SNHLY, CDR2 FYNNEI. This CDR3 contains 12 residues. CDR3 in amino acids: CASNEVGETQYF. The DNA of the CDR3 is TGTGCCAGCAACGAGGTGGGAGAGACCCAGTACTTC.

The CDR3 nucleotides are TGTGCCAGCAGCCAAGGGACTAGCGGGGCAACAGATACGCAGTATTTT. It encodes CASSQGTSGATDTQYF. The V gene is TRBV3-1 (or the pseudogene TRBV3-2), the J gene TRBJ2-3, with TRBD2 matching over 12 bases. This CDR3 is 16 amino acids long. With 1 base clipped from V and 3 bases from J, the junction kept 2 bases outside the gene matches. The V gene's germline CDR1 is LGHDT and CDR2 YNNKEL (reference sequence).

The genes are TRBV25-1 and TRBJ1-4; D not resolved. The CDR3 runs to 14 residues. The germline V gene encodes CDR1 MGHDK and CDR2 SYGVNS. V was shortened by 6 bases and J by 0 bases, with 8 bases between the two germline ends. CDR3 sequence reads: CASSPPATNEKLFF. The CDR3 nucleotides are TGTGCCAGCAGCCCCCCAGCAACTAATGAAAAACTGTTTTTT.

This clone was observed at least ten times. The CDR3 loop is CASSAGEGTEAFF. CDR3 in DNA: TGTGCCAGCAGTGCCGGGGAAGGCACTGAAGCTTTCTTT. This chain joins TRBV2 and TRBJ1-1; D not resolved. V lost 4 bases to trimming and J lost 4 bases, with 10 bases between them. CDR1 and CDR2 from the germline V gene are SNHLY and FYNNEI. This CDR3 comprises 13 residues.

The CDR3 is CASSPLVATDTQYF. CDR3 nucleotide sequence: TGTGCCAGCAGTCCCCTCGTCGCTACCGATACGCAGTATTTT. The chain uses TRBV28 and TRBJ2-3; D remains ambiguous. Trimming removed 5 bases at V and 6 bases at J, with 15 bases between. The CDR3 spans 14 residues. Germline lookup yields CDR1 MDHEN and CDR2 SYDVKM.

The CDR3 nucleotides read TGTGCCAGCAGTGAGTCGCACAATTCACCCCTCCACTTT. Translating gives CASSESHNSPLHF. The V and J genes are TRBV9 and TRBJ1-6, with D unclear. Germline V gives CDR1 SGDLS, CDR2 YYNGEE. Trimming stripped 5 bases from V and 7 bases from J, with 10 bases between. CDR3 length: 13 amino acids.

The V and J genes are TRBV12-5 and TRBJ1-1, with D possibly TRBD1 on 5 matching bases. The V gene lost 3 bases and the J gene lost 3 bases, with 20 bases spanning the gap. The length of the CDR3 is 17 residues. Germline V gives CDR1 LGHNT, CDR2 FRNRAP. CDR3: CASGFVKLEGLHTEAFF. CDR3 nucleotides: TGTGCTAGTGGTTTTGTCAAGTTGGAGGGGCTCCACACTGAAGCTTTCTTT.